These 27 T cell receptor beta chains share one sample of origin, sequenced in a study of blood T cell repertoires in COVID-19. This table comes from immunoSEQ multiplex PCR, and its TCRdb copy is limited to in-frame clones, with some not included. The table shows roughly 200,000 clones, with under 90% occurring only once. Sequencing used peripheral blood. The receptors were sampled from a woman aged 80 or over with active or convalescent COVID-19.

This clone was observed a handful of times. The chain carries TRBV29-1 and TRBJ1-2; D is unclear. The CDR3 extends over 11 amino acids. From germline, CDR1 is SQVTM and CDR2 ANQGSEA. The V gene lost 6 bases and the J gene lost 5 bases, with 10 bases spanning the gap. CDR3 nucleotides: TGCAGCGTCGCCCGGAGGTATGGCTACACCTTC. Its protein is CSVARRYGYTF.

Written as DNA, the CDR3 is TGTGCCAGCAGCTTCGCAGGGCCTAGAGAGCAGTACTTC. Amino acids: CASSFAGPREQYF. This chain joins TRBV7-2 and TRBJ2-7, with TRBD1 as a possible D gene (5 bases). V was clipped by 3 bases and J by 7 bases, with 13 bases between them. CDR1 is SGHTA, CDR2 FQGNSA, per germline. The CDR3 totals 13 residues.

The rearrangement joins TRBV5-4 to TRBJ2-2, with TRBD1 matching 10 bases. The CDR3 contains 15 residues. With V trimmed by 2 bases and J by 6 bases, 4 bases remained unmatched. Germline values: CDR1 SGHNT, CDR2 YYREEE (reference sequence). The CDR3 DNA reads as TGTGCCAGCAGCTTCGACAGGGGGCGAGCCGGGGAGCTGTTTTTT. As protein: CASSFDRGRAGELFF.

CDR3 in amino acids: CAIIQGAHTEAFF. DNA for the CDR3: TGTGCCATTATACAGGGGGCTCACACTGAAGCTTTCTTT. The chain couples TRBV7-2 to TRBJ1-1, with 9 bases lining up with TRBD1. Germline values: CDR1 SGHTA, CDR2 FQGNSA. Trimming cost V 10 bases and J 3 bases; bases outside gene matches: 6. This CDR3 contains 13 residues.

J is TRBJ2-5 and V is TRBV5-1, with 11 bases aligning to TRBD1. With 3 bases clipped from V and 8 bases from J, the junction kept 12 bases outside the gene matches. The CDR3 is made up of 16 amino acids. The V gene's germline CDR1 is SGHRS and CDR2 YFSETQ. CDR3 nucleotides: TGCGCCAGCAGCTGGTTTGGGACAGGGGGATTGGAAACCCAGTACTTC. Translation gives CASSWFGTGGLETQYF.

The rearrangement links TRBV4-3 to TRBJ2-6; D might be TRBD1 (5 bases). The CDR3 runs 16 residues. CDR1 and CDR2 (germline): LGHNA, YSLEER. With 0 bases removed from V and 4 bases from J, the gap between germline ends came to 10 bases. CDR3 in DNA: TGCGCCAGCAGCCAAGAGGGGCCGGGCGGGGCCAACGTCCTGACTTTC. As protein: CASSQEGPGGANVLTF.

The chain links TRBV14 to TRBJ1-5; D remains unclear. The germline V gene encodes CDR1 SGHDN and CDR2 FVKESK. V dropped 2 bases and J dropped 7 bases, with 12 bases sitting between them. The CDR3 consists of 14 residues. CDR3 region: CASSQMGGGQPQHF. CDR3 bases: TGTGCCAGCAGCCAAATGGGCGGAGGGCAGCCCCAGCATTTT.

Only one count was recorded for this clone. The chain combines TRBV3-1 (or the pseudogene TRBV3-2) with TRBJ2-1; D is uncertain. V was cut by 4 bases and J by 6 bases, with 7 bases left in between. Germline CDR1 is LGHDT and CDR2 is YNNKEL (reference sequence). CDR3 length: 12 residues. CDR3 sequence: CASSRLGNEQFF. CDR3 nucleotide sequence: TGTGCCAGCAGCCGACTTGGCAATGAGCAGTTCTTC.

This chain links TRBV9 with TRBJ1-5; D uncertain. Germline V CDR1 and CDR2: SGDLS, YYNGEE. This CDR3 contains 15 residues. V lost 5 bases to trimming and J lost 2 bases, with 14 bases between them. The CDR3 sequence is CASRVSRRGNQPQHF. The CDR3 bases are TGTGCCAGCAGGGTATCCCGGCGGGGCAATCAGCCCCAGCATTTT.

The chain links TRBV19 to TRBJ2-2; 8 bases agree with TRBD2. CDR1 and CDR2 (germline): LNHDA, SQIVND (reference sequence). CDR3 length equals 17 residues. The J segment lost 5 bases and the V segment lost 3 bases, leaving 11 bases of the junction unmatched. The CDR3 nucleotides are TGTGCCAGTAGTATTCTCGGCGGGGGGAAGAAAACCGGGGAGCTGTTTTTT. Residues: CASSILGGGKKTGELFF.

The chain employs TRBV5-1 and TRBJ2-4, with D possibly TRBD1 on 5 matching bases. In germline, CDR1 is SGHRS, CDR2 YFSETQ. The CDR3 length is 13 residues. With 0 bases removed from V and 6 bases from J, the gap between germline ends came to 7 bases. The CDR3 DNA is TGCGCCAGCAGCTTGGATCAGGGAAACATTCAGTACTTC. Encoded protein: CASSLDQGNIQYF.

This clone was seen a few times. The chain is built from TRBV5-4 and TRBJ1-2, with 7 bases aligning to TRBD1. The CDR3 has 15 amino acids. Trimming removed 4 bases from V and 0 bases from J; junction bases left unmatched: 6. Germline values: CDR1 SGHNT, CDR2 YYREEE (reference sequence). CDR3 DNA: TGTGCCAGCAGCAAGGACAGGCCCTCTAACTATGGCTACACCTTC. Its translation is CASSKDRPSNYGYTF.

The rearrangement uses TRBV5-6 and TRBJ1-5; 11 bases are shared with TRBD1. With V trimmed by 4 bases and J by 5 bases, 17 bases remained unmatched. Germline values: CDR1 SGHDT, CDR2 YYEEEE. The CDR3 has 19 residues. This CDR3 is CASSLTPGQGVDDHQPQHF. The DNA for the CDR3 is TGTGCCAGCAGCCTTACCCCGGGACAGGGGGTTGACGACCATCAGCCCCAGCATTTT.

The rearrangement links TRBV10-3 to TRBJ1-1; 7 bases map to TRBD1. The CDR3 loop spans 13 amino acids. Germline CDR1 reads ENHRY; CDR2 reads SYGVKD. The V segment lost 11 bases and the J segment 2 bases; nucleotides outside the gene matches: 8. Here the CDR3 reads CASSQGINTEAFF. DNA of the CDR3: TGTGCCTCCTCACAGGGGATTAACACTGAAGCTTTCTTT.

The chain uses TRBV6-2 or TRBV6-3 and TRBJ2-7; D perhaps matches TRBD1 (6 bases). The CDR3 totals 17 residues. Trimming took 5 bases from V and 2 from J, leaving 22 bases between them. From germline, CDR1 is MNHEY and CDR2 SVGEGT. The CDR3 spells CASSPTIGTRVTYEQYF. CDR3 nucleotides: TGTGCCAGCAGTCCGACAATTGGGACACGAGTGACCTACGAGCAGTACTTC.

V and J are TRBV11-3 and TRBJ1-3; 7 nucleotides align to TRBD1. CDR1 and CDR2 from the germline V gene are SGHNT and YENEEA. CDR3 length equals 14 residues. V lost 6 bases and J lost 0; bases outside the gene matches: 2. CDR3 nucleotides: TGTGCCAGCAGGCCAGGGGGCTCTGGAAACACCATATATTTT. Translating gives CASRPGGSGNTIYF.

This clone was found once. The chain uses TRBV3-1 (or the pseudogene TRBV3-2) and TRBJ2-7; 7 bases line up with TRBD1. With V trimmed by 3 bases and J by 1 base, 6 bases remained unmatched. CDR1 is LGHDT and CDR2 is YNNKEL in the germline V gene (reference sequence). This CDR3 region has 15 residues. The CDR3 DNA reads as TGTGCCAGCAGCCACCAAGACAGGGCGTCCTACGAGCAGTACTTC. Protein product: CASSHQDRASYEQYF.

This chain joins TRBV7-2 and TRBJ2-5; 9 bases map to TRBD1. V lost 5 bases, J lost 3 bases, and 4 bases stayed unmatched. The CDR3 covers 14 residues. Germline CDR1 reads SGHTA; CDR2 reads FQGNSA. The CDR3 reads CASSIRDREETQYF. The CDR3 DNA reads TGTGCCAGCAGCATCCGGGACAGGGAAGAGACCCAGTACTTC.

This chain joins TRBV28 and TRBJ2-7, with TRBD1 identical over 7 bases. Germline CDR1 and CDR2: MDHEN and SYDVKM. This CDR3 comprises 13 residues. Losses at the gene ends were 9 bases for V and 2 bases for J; bases not matched to a gene: 7. CDR3 sequence reads: CASKRDSTYEQYF. CDR3 DNA sequence: TGTGCCAGTAAAAGGGACAGCACCTACGAGCAGTACTTC.

The rearrangement joins TRBV19 to TRBJ2-1; a possible D gene is TRBD1 (6 bases). The germline V gene encodes CDR1 LNHDA and CDR2 SQIVND (reference sequence). Trimming removed 1 base from V and 7 bases from J, with 17 bases in between. CDR3 length: 16 amino acids. DNA of the CDR3: TGTGCCAGTAGTATAGTCGGCGCAGGGACATGGAATGAGCAGTTCTTC. This codes for CASSIVGAGTWNEQFF.

This clone was seen once. V is TRBV2 and J is TRBJ1-3, with D unresolved. CDR3 size: 13 residues. Germline CDR1 reads SNHLY; CDR2 reads FYNNEI. The V gene lost 10 bases and the J gene lost 0 bases, with 10 bases spanning the gap. The CDR3: CATKAGSGNTIYF. The CDR3, as DNA: TGTGCCACCAAGGCGGGCTCTGGAAACACCATATATTTT.

The chain uses TRBV4-2 and TRBJ2-1, with D uncertain. Germline V gives CDR1 LGHNA, CDR2 YNFKEQ. Trimming shortened V by 6 bases and J by 5 bases, and 8 bases separated the two germline ends. This CDR3 spans 12 amino acids. The CDR3 reads CASRPDNNEQFF. The CDR3 bases are TGTGCCAGCAGGCCAGACAACAATGAGCAGTTCTTC.

The V gene is TRBV11-1, the J gene TRBJ1-2; 8 bases map to TRBD1. Germline V lookup: CDR1 SGHAT, CDR2 FQDESV (reference sequence). The V gene end was trimmed by 5 bases and the J gene end by 7 bases; junction bases not matched to a gene: 9. The CDR3 runs to 14 residues. The CDR3 here is CASSQDRARGGYTF. The DNA of the CDR3 is TGTGCCAGCAGCCAGGACAGGGCCAGGGGTGGCTACACCTTC.

This chain links TRBV5-6 with TRBJ2-3, with 7 bases lining up with TRBD1. The CDR3 runs 15 residues. Trimming cost V 6 bases and J 2 bases; bases outside gene matches: 9. The germline V gene has CDR1 SGHDT and CDR2 YYEEEE. DNA for the CDR3: TGTGCCAGCACCAAAACGGGACAGTACACAGATACGCAGTATTTT. This sequence encodes CASTKTGQYTDTQYF.

This chain joins TRBV28 and TRBJ2-5; D might be TRBD1 (6 bases). CDR1 is MDHEN and CDR2 is SYDVKM in the germline V gene. CDR3 size: 14 residues. V lost 7 bases to trimming and J lost 5 bases, with 17 bases between them. CDR3 loop: CASTTGYISETQYF. CDR3 nucleotides: TGTGCCAGCACTACAGGGTATATCTCGGAGACCCAGTACTTC.

The chain has TRBV5-1 and TRBJ2-3; D is ambiguous. In germline, CDR1 is SGHRS, CDR2 YFSETQ. V dropped 1 base and J dropped 2 bases, with 14 bases sitting between them. CDR3 size: 16 residues. For the CDR3, the DNA is TGCGCCAGCAGCTTGAACCCTAGGATTGACACAGATACGCAGTATTTT. This codes for CASSLNPRIDTDTQYF.

This clone came up a few times. The chain joins TRBV11-1 to TRBJ1-6; 8 nucleotides align to TRBD1. The CDR3 covers 15 residues. After removal of 4 bases from V and 7 bases from J, the junction contained 6 bases not matched to a gene. Germline values: CDR1 SGHAT, CDR2 FQDESV (reference sequence). The CDR3 loop reads CASSYGQGSNSPLHF. The CDR3 nucleotides are TGTGCCAGCAGCTACGGACAGGGCAGCAATTCACCCCTCCACTTT. The full variable domain, completed using reference TRBV11-1 and TRBJ1-6, is EAEVAQSPRYKITEKSQAVAFWCDPISGHATLYWYRQILGQGPELLVQFQDESVVDDSQLPKDRFSAERLKGVDSTLKIQPAELGDSAMYLCASSYGQGSNSPLHFGNGTRLTVT.